This T cell receptor (beta chain) stems from a study of CXCR3-negative and CXCR3-positive naive CD8 T cells. Study conclusions and caveats: Researchers report that CXCR3-positive naive cells carry more hydrophobic TRB CDR3s than CXCR3-negative naive cells. Each naive subset displayed comparably high diversity, whereas memory CD8+ cells displayed much lower diversity. TRB CDR3 properties indicated TCR strength, while surface CD5 was similar across naive subsets.

By phenotype, naive CD8+ T cells were CD45RO-CCR7+CD27+CD95-. Notes on this clonotype: Its specificity is unknown.

The CDR3 has 15 amino acids. Germline CDR1 reads KGHDR; CDR2 reads SFDVKD. Via 5' RACE with UMI labels, TRB cDNA libraries were prepared. TCRdb reprocessed the 5' RACE reads, keeping one entry per CDR3 protein, no DNA. The sample totals approximately 100,000 distinct CDR3 sequences; its top ten clones hold about 0.34%. This clonotype was sampled from a human donor in good health. Some clones in this sample may be carry-over from other donors' samples. Sequenced material: naive CXCR3+ CD8+ T cells from blood. Subset defined: CD45RO-CCR7+CD27+CD95- naive CD8+ T cells expressing CXCR3 (TNR3+). The chain carries TRBV24-1 and TRBJ2-2; with no DNA, the TCRdb D assignment of TRBD1 cannot be verified. The CDR3 reads CATSHGLGETGELFF.